This entry lists 26 T cell receptor beta chains sequenced from one sample in a study of CD4 T cells in relation to SARS-CoV-2 and coronaviruses (dated by TCRdb to the early 2020s). No antigen has been assigned to these receptors. Library preparation was by the immunoSEQ multiplex PCR assay. In its TCRdb copy, this immuneACCESS table keeps in-frame sequences only and misses some clones. Where compared with another copy, unresolved V genes explain less than half of these, and the others have no known cause. In this sample the table shows around 34,000 clones, over 70% of which occur a single time. The ten biggest clones cover around 21% of the sample. Sequenced material: memory CD4+ T cells from PBMCs, cultured in vitro. The cell subset or site label on this specimen signifies: memory (non-naive) CD4+ T cells. The receptors come from an adult with COVID-19.

The genes are TRBV27 and TRBJ2-3, with TRBD1 as a possible D gene (6 bases). This CDR3 spans 17 amino acids. CDR1 MNHEY and CDR2 SMNVEV come from the germline V gene (reference sequence). V was trimmed by 6 bases and J by 2 bases, leaving 21 bases between them. CDR3 in amino acids: CASRPTKNNRDTDTQYF. As DNA, the CDR3 is TGTGCCAGCAGACCAACCAAAAACAACAGGGACACAGATACGCAGTATTTT.

This chain links TRBV11-2 with TRBJ2-1, with unresolved D. The CDR3 totals 11 residues. Per germline, CDR1 SGHAT and CDR2 FQNNGV. V lost 1 base to trimming and J lost 10 bases, with 5 bases between them. CDR3 residues: CASSLVLEQFF. CDR3 in DNA: TGTGCCAGCAGCTTAGTTTTGGAGCAGTTCTTC.

This chain uses TRBV5-1 with TRBJ1-2, with 12 bases fitting TRBD1. The V segment lost 4 bases and the J segment 8 bases; nucleotides outside the gene matches: 6. CDR3 size: 14 residues. The germline V gene has CDR1 SGHRS and CDR2 YFSETQ. The CDR3 DNA follows: TGCGCCAGCAGCCTGGGACAGGGGGCCTGGGGCTACACCTTC. It specifies CASSLGQGAWGYTF.

The chain carries TRBV7-9 and TRBJ1-3; no reliable D call. Germline loops: CDR1 SEHNR, CDR2 FQNEAQ (reference sequence). V lost 3 bases to trimming and J lost 2 bases, with 14 bases between them. The CDR3 length is 16 residues. The CDR3 is CASSFLERGPGNTIYF. Here the CDR3 DNA reads TGTGCCAGCAGCTTTCTGGAAAGAGGTCCTGGAAACACCATATATTTT.

This chain links TRBV5-4 with TRBJ2-1, with 10 positions matching TRBD2. The germline V gene encodes CDR1 SGHNT and CDR2 YYREEE (reference sequence). The V segment lost 2 bases and the J segment 9 bases; nucleotides outside the gene matches: 5. This CDR3 is built from 14 residues. As DNA, the CDR3 is TGTGCCAGCAGCTTCGCTAGCGGGAGCTTTGAGCAGTTCTTC. Translated, it gives CASSFASGSFEQFF.

This clone was counted a few times. The chain carries TRBV7-9 and TRBJ2-7; maybe TRBD2 (5 bases). CDR1 is SEHNR and CDR2 is FQNEAQ in the germline V gene (reference sequence). Deletions cut 4 bases from V and 1 base from J, with 8 bases between. The CDR3 totals 13 residues. The CDR3: CASSSRLSYEQYF. Written as DNA, the CDR3 is TGTGCCAGCAGCTCACGACTATCCTACGAGCAGTACTTC.

This clone has just one count. This chain links TRBV7-2 with TRBJ2-2; 9 positions agree with TRBD1. The CDR3 consists of 17 residues. Germline loops: CDR1 SGHTA, CDR2 FQGNSA. J was trimmed by 2 bases and V by 4 bases; bases with no gene match: 8. CDR3 region: CASSSRRDRVNTGELFF. Written as DNA, the CDR3 is TGTGCCAGCAGCTCTCGAAGGGACAGGGTAAACACCGGGGAGCTGTTTTTT.

J is TRBJ1-3 and V is TRBV4-2, with D uncertain. The CDR3 covers 15 residues. Germline V gene data show CDR1 as LGHNA and CDR2 as YNFKEQ. Trimming cost V 1 base and J 2 bases, with 9 bases left between them. The CDR3 DNA sequence: TGTGCCAGCAGCCAAGTTGGGTTCGCTGGAAACACCATATATTTT. Protein sequence: CASSQVGFAGNTIYF.

The chain employs TRBV5-1 and TRBJ2-5; D remains unclear. The CDR3 sequence is 14 residues long. V gave up 0 bases and J gave up 4 bases, with 10 bases separating them. In germline, CDR1 is SGHRS, CDR2 YFSETQ. In nucleotides, the CDR3 is TGCGCCAGCAGCTTGGGGGCCCCGGGAGAGACCCAGTACTTC. This codes for CASSLGAPGETQYF.

The chain couples TRBV2 to TRBJ2-5; 11 bases are a match to TRBD2. V trimming: 2 bases; J trimming: 5 bases; junction bases outside the gene matches: 7. There are 16 residues in the CDR3. Germline assignment: CDR1 SNHLY and CDR2 FYNNEI. The CDR3 here is CASSESPSGGWETQYF. DNA of the CDR3: TGTGCCAGCAGTGAATCTCCTAGCGGGGGGTGGGAGACCCAGTACTTC.

The rearrangement links TRBV19 to TRBJ2-6; 8 bases line up with TRBD1. The CDR3 is 18 amino acids. The junction had 8 bases not matched to a gene; V was cut back by 4 bases and J by 0 bases. In germline, CDR1 is LNHDA, CDR2 SQIVND (reference sequence). The CDR3: CASSRDRGYSSGANVLTF. CDR3 sequence (DNA): TGTGCCAGTAGTAGAGACAGGGGCTACAGCTCTGGGGCCAACGTCCTGACTTTC. The variable domain in full, completed from reference TRBV19 and TRBJ2-6, reads DGGITQSPKYLFRKEGQNVTLSCEQNLNHDAMYWYRQDPGQGLRLIYYSQIVNDFQKGDIAEGYSVSREKKESFPLTVTSAQKNPTAFYLCASSRDRGYSSGANVLTFGAGSRLTVL.

This clone has just a few counts. The V call is TRBV5-6, the J call TRBJ2-7; D is undetermined. V gave up 4 bases and J gave up 0 bases, with 11 bases separating them. The CDR3 contains 14 residues. From germline, CDR1 is SGHDT and CDR2 YYEEEE. The CDR3 here is CASSRQQFSYEQYF. CDR3 sequence (DNA): TGTGCCAGCAGCCGCCAACAGTTCTCCTACGAGCAGTACTTC. The whole variable domain, filled in from reference TRBV5-6 and TRBJ2-7, reads DAGVTQSPTHLIKTRGQQVTLRCSPKSGHDTVSWYQQALGQGPQFIFQYYEEEERQRGNFPDRFSGHQFPNYSSELNVNALLLGDSALYLCASSRQQFSYEQYFGPGTRLTVT.

This rearrangement joins TRBV27 to TRBJ1-1, with D maybe TRBD1 (5 bases). The CDR3 is made up of 13 amino acids. CDR1 and CDR2 from the germline V gene are MNHEY and SMNVEV (reference sequence). The ends were cut back, 5 bases at V and 5 bases at J, with 12 bases in the middle. DNA for the CDR3: TGTGCCAGCAGTCCCCGATCAGGGACTGAAGCTTTCTTT. Protein: CASSPRSGTEAFF.

The V and J genes are TRBV18 and TRBJ2-7, with D possibly called TRBD1 or TRBD2 (5 bases each). Trimming removed 4 bases from V and 0 bases from J, with 13 bases in between. The germline V gene has CDR1 KGHSH and CDR2 LQKENI. This CDR3 is 15 amino acids long. CDR3 protein: CASSLRDGSSYEQYF. The CDR3, as DNA: TGTGCCAGCTCACTCCGGGACGGAAGCTCCTACGAGCAGTACTTC.

This chain links TRBV9 with TRBJ2-7; TRBD2 matches at 9 bases. The CDR3 consists of 16 residues. Germline-derived CDR1 and CDR2 are SGDLS and YYNGEE. J gave up 6 bases and V 3 bases, and 13 bases lay outside the gene matches. CDR3 DNA: TGTGCCAGCAGCGCGGGCCCGTTTAGCGGGAGAGGCGAGCAGTACTTC. Its protein is CASSAGPFSGRGEQYF.

The chain joins TRBV5-1 to TRBJ1-6, with a possible D match to TRBD1 (6 bases). Germline V gene data show CDR1 as SGHRS and CDR2 as YFSETQ. This CDR3 has 15 residues. Trimming shortened V by 0 bases and J by 8 bases, and 12 bases separated the two germline ends. The CDR3 protein is CASSLALRGYSPLHF. Written as DNA, the CDR3 is TGCGCCAGCAGCTTGGCGCTCAGGGGATATTCACCCCTCCACTTT.

The V gene is TRBV15, the J gene TRBJ2-1, with 8 positions matching TRBD1. CDR3 size: 17 residues. The germline gives CDR1 LNHNV, CDR2 YYDKDF (reference sequence). The ends lost 5 bases at V and 2 bases at J; junction bases unmatched: 11. The DNA for the CDR3 is TGTGCCACCAGCCGAACAGTCGGGACAGGAGCCTACAATGAGCAGTTCTTC. Residues: CATSRTVGTGAYNEQFF.

The genes are TRBV15 and TRBJ1-1; D gene unclear. The germline V and J ends were trimmed by 0 bases and 1 base, with 0 bases remaining between them. The CDR3 is made up of 12 amino acids. Germline CDR1 reads LNHNV; CDR2 reads YYDKDF (reference sequence). The CDR3 DNA follows: TGTGCCACCAGCAGAGAGAACACTGAAGCTTTCTTT. Its translation: CATSRENTEAFF.

The gene calls are TRBV6-5 and TRBJ2-2; D perhaps matches TRBD1 (5 bases). V was pared by 6 bases and J by 5 bases, with 13 bases between. Germline loops: CDR1 MNHEY, CDR2 SVGAGI. This CDR3 spans 14 amino acids. CDR3 protein: CASSTTASTGELFF. The CDR3 region has the DNA TGTGCCAGCAGCACGACAGCCTCTACCGGGGAGCTGTTTTTT.

The chain couples TRBV5-1 to TRBJ2-3; 7 nucleotides line up with TRBD1. V shed 0 bases, J shed 2 bases, and the junction held 3 bases outside the gene matches. CDR1 SGHRS and CDR2 YFSETQ come from the germline V gene. The CDR3 totals 15 residues. Written as DNA, the CDR3 is TGCGCCAGCAGCTTGGGACAGGGCCACACAGATACGCAGTATTTT. This encodes CASSLGQGHTDTQYF.

Concerning this clone itself: An end of the junction does not agree with germline; a read error may underlie this. The gene calls are TRBV4-2 and TRBJ2-7; D may correspond to TRBD1 or TRBD2 (5 bases each). Germline CDR1 LGHNA, CDR2 YNFKEQ. The CDR3 has 17 amino acids. CDR3 nucleotides: TGTGCCAGCAGCCAAGATCTAAGGGGCGGGCCCTCCAACGAGCAGTACTTC. It yields the protein CASSQDLRGGPSNEQYF.

The V gene is TRBV10-3, the J gene TRBJ2-1; D gene unclear. In germline, CDR1 is ENHRY, CDR2 SYGVKD. The CDR3 extends over 17 amino acids. The V gene lost 10 bases and the J gene lost 7 bases, with 29 bases spanning the gap. In nucleotides, the CDR3 is TGTGCCACCCAATCTCGGAACGGCCCGGCGTTTATAAATGAGCAGTTCTTC. Translating gives CATQSRNGPAFINEQFF.

The chain recombines TRBV5-3 with TRBJ1-2; D unresolved. TRBV5-3 belongs to the ORF category, with a function that is uncertain. The CDR3 length is 13 residues. Trimming cost V 2 bases and J 4 bases, with 9 bases left between them. The CDR3 sequence: CARSFGPSYGYTF. The CDR3 DNA reads as TGTGCCAGAAGCTTTGGACCGAGCTATGGCTACACCTTC.

CDR3 sequence reads: CASSQPLPGAEAFF. CDR3 sequence (DNA): TGTGCCAGCAGCCAACCCCTCCCCGGCGCTGAAGCTTTCTTT. The rearrangement links TRBV28 to TRBJ1-1; D remains ambiguous. Germline V lookup: CDR1 MDHEN, CDR2 SYDVKM. The V end lost 6 bases, the J end lost 6 bases, and 17 bases lay between the germline ends. This CDR3 is built from 14 residues.

V is TRBV6-2 or TRBV6-3 and J is TRBJ2-3; maybe TRBD1 (6 bases). V was cut by 2 bases and J by 10 bases, with 13 bases left in between. The CDR3 totals 13 residues. Germline loops: CDR1 MNHEY, CDR2 SVGEGT. In DNA, the CDR3 is TGTGCCAGCAGTTACCCGCAGACAGGCGCGCAGTATTTT. Amino acids: CASSYPQTGAQYF.

V is TRBV10-3 and J is TRBJ2-1, with TRBD2 matching over 11 bases. Germline V lookup: CDR1 ENHRY, CDR2 SYGVKD. CDR3 length: 21 amino acids. After removal of 6 bases from V and 4 bases from J, the junction contained 23 bases not matched to a gene. CDR3 nucleotides: TGTGCCATCAGACAACAAGCAGGGTTAGGCCCTACTAGCGGGAGTTACAATGAGCAGTTCTTC. Its translation: CAIRQQAGLGPTSGSYNEQFF.